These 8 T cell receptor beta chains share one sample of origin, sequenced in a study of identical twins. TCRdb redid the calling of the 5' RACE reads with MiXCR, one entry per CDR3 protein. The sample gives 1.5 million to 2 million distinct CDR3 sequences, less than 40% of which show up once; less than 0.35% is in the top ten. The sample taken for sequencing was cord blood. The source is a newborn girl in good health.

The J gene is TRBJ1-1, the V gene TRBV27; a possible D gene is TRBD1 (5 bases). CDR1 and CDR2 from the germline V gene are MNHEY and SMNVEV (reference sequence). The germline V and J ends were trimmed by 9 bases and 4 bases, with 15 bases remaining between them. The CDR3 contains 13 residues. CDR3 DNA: TGTGCCAGTAGAGCCTGGGGGGGCACTGAAGCTTTCTTT. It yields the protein CASRAWGGTEAFF.

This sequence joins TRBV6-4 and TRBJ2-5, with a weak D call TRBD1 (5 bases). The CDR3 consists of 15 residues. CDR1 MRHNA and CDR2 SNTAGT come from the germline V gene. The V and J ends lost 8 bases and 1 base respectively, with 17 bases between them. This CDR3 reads CASGPPRAFQETQYF. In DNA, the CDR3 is TGTGCCAGCGGACCCCCCAGGGCCTTCCAAGAGACCCAGTACTTC.

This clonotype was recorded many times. CDR3 DNA sequence: TGTGCCAGCAGCGCCGCGGGTTCCTACAATGAGCAGTTCTTC. Translated: CASSAAGSYNEQFF. This chain links TRBV12-3 or TRBV12-4 with TRBJ2-1, with D possibly TRBD2 on 5 matching bases. V gave up 6 bases and J gave up 1 base, with 10 bases separating them. This CDR3 region has 14 residues.

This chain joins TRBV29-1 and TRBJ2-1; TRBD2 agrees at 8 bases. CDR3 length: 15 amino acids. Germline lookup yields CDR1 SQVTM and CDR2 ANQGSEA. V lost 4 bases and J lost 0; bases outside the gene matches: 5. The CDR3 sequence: CSVVGGRSSYNEQFF. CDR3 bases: TGCAGCGTTGTGGGCGGGAGGAGCTCCTACAATGAGCAGTTCTTC.

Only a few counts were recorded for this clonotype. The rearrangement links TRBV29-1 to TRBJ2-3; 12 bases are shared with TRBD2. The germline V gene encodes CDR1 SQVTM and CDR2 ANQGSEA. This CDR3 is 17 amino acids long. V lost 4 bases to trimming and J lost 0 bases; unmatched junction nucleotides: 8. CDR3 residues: CSVGRLAGVQSTDTQYF. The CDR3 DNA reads TGCAGCGTTGGGAGACTAGCGGGGGTCCAAAGCACAGATACGCAGTATTTT.

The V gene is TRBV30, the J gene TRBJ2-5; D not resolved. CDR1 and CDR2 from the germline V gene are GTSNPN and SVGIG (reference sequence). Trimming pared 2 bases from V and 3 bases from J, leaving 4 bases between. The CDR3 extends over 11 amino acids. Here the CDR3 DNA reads TGTGCCTGGAGTAGGGAAGAGACCCAGTACTTC. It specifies CAWSREETQYF.

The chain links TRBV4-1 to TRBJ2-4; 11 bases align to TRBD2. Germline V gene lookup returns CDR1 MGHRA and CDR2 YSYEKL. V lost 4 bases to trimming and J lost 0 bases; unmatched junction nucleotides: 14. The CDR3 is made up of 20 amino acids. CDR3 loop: CASSRPTSGENRLAKNIQYF. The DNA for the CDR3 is TGCGCCAGCAGCCGACCGACTAGCGGGGAGAATCGACTAGCCAAAAACATTCAGTACTTC.

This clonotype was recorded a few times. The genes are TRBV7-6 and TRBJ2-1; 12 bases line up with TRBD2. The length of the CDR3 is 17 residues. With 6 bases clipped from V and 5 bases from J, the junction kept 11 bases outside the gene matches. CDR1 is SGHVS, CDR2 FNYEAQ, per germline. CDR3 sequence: CASRHRLAGAKNNEQFF. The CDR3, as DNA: TGTGCCAGCAGACACCGACTAGCGGGGGCCAAGAACAATGAGCAGTTCTTC.